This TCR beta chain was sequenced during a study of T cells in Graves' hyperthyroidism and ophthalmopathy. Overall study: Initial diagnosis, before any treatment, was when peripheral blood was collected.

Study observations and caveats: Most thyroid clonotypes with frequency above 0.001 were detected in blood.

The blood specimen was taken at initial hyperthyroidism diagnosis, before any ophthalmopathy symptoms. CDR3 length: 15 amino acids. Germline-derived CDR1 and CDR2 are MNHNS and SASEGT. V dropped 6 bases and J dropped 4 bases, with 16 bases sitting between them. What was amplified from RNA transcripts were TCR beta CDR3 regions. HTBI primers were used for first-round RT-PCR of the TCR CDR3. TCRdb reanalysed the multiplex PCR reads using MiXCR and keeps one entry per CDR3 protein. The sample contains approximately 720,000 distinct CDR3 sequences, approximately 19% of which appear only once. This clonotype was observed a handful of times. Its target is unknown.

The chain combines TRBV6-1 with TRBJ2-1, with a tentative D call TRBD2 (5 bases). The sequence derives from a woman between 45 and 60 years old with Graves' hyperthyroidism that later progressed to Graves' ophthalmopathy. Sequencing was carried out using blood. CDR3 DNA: TGTGCCAGCAGGAGGGTTAGGGATTCTTACAATGAGCAGTTCTTC. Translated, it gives CASRRVRDSYNEQFF.